Presented here are 23 T cell receptor beta chains from one specimen sequenced in a study of blood T cells in healthy people across ages. Using a J-beta primer mix together with a sample-barcoded 5' primer, a second PCR was run for about 7 to 12 cycles. MiXCR, run by TCRdb on the 5' RACE reads, gives a single entry per CDR3 protein. The repertoire consists of 600,000 or so distinct CDR3 sequences, with under 55% occurring once and the leading ten covering approximately 23%. The sample taken for sequencing was blood. These receptors all stem from a man older than 75 in good health.

This clonotype was recorded at least ten times. The CDR3 protein is CSASRRQRSYEQYF. In nucleotides, the CDR3 is TGCAGTGCTTCCAGGAGGCAGCGGAGCTACGAGCAGTACTTC. This chain joins TRBV20-1 and TRBJ2-7, with D possibly matching TRBD2 (5 bases). The germline V gene has CDR1 DFQATT and CDR2 SNEGSKA (reference sequence). The V end lost 5 bases, the J end lost 3 bases, and 17 bases lay between the germline ends. This CDR3 has 14 residues.

The chain links TRBV7-8 to TRBJ2-7, with D possibly matching TRBD1 (6 bases). The CDR3 consists of 16 residues. The germline V and J ends were trimmed by 3 bases and 6 bases, with 21 bases remaining between them. Per germline, CDR1 SGHVS and CDR2 FQNEAQ. DNA for the CDR3: TGTGCCAGCAGCTTCTCCACAGGGTGGTCCCGGGGCGAGCAGTACTTC. It specifies CASSFSTGWSRGEQYF. Full variable domain (missing parts from reference TRBV7-8 and TRBJ2-7): GAGVSQSPRYKVAKRGQDVALRCDPISGHVSLFWYQQALGQGPEFLTYFQNEAQLDKSGLPSDRFFAERPEGSVSTLKIQRTQQEDSAVYLCASSFSTGWSRGEQYFGPGTRLTVT.

The chain couples TRBV4-3 to TRBJ1-1; D is unclear. Germline values: CDR1 LGHNA, CDR2 YSLEER. The germline V and J ends were trimmed by 0 bases and 5 bases, with 13 bases remaining between them. CDR3 size: 15 residues. CDR3 coding DNA: TGCGCCAGCAGCCAAGAGGCCGGTAGCGGAACTGAAGCTTTCTTT. Translating gives CASSQEAGSGTEAFF.

The V and J genes are TRBV6-5 and TRBJ1-2; D might be TRBD1 (5 bases). Trimming removed 5 bases from V and 6 bases from J, with 13 bases in between. CDR3 length equals 13 residues. From germline, CDR1 is MNHEY and CDR2 SVGAGI. CDR3 protein: CASSAGPNHGYTF. The DNA for the CDR3 is TGTGCCAGCAGTGCAGGGCCCAACCATGGCTACACCTTC.

This clonotype came up many times. The chain is built from TRBV6-5 and TRBJ2-7; no reliable D call. Germline CDR1 is MNHEY and CDR2 is SVGAGI. Between the trimmed V and J ends, which lost 0 bases and 4 bases, there was a span of 16 bases. There are 16 residues in the CDR3. The CDR3: CASSYSNPRVGYEQYF. The CDR3 DNA reads as TGTGCCAGCAGTTACTCGAATCCTAGAGTCGGTTACGAGCAGTACTTC.

This chain links TRBV20-1 with TRBJ2-3, with no clear D. This CDR3 has 12 residues. Germline values: CDR1 DFQATT, CDR2 SNEGSKA (reference sequence). Between the trimmed V and J ends, which lost 6 bases and 2 bases, there was a span of 9 bases. The CDR3 nucleotides are TGCAGTGCCATCCCTTTCACAGATACGCAGTATTTT. Its protein is CSAIPFTDTQYF.

The chain has TRBV20-1 and TRBJ2-1; D remains ambiguous. Germline V CDR1 and CDR2: DFQATT, SNEGSKA (reference sequence). V lost 3 bases and J 3 bases, leaving 15 bases between the germline ends. The CDR3 consists of 15 residues. CDR3 DNA: TGCAGTGCTAGTGGGTCTCGCGTGGACTACAATGAGCAGTTCTTC. Protein product: CSASGSRVDYNEQFF.

The chain employs TRBV29-1 and TRBJ1-1, with D perhaps TRBD1 (5 bases). Per germline, CDR1 SQVTM and CDR2 ANQGSEA. The CDR3 is 14 amino acids. V shed 8 bases and J shed 5 bases, with 21 bases lying between them. CDR3: CSSSTGPGGTEAFF. For the CDR3, the DNA is TGCAGCTCTTCCACAGGCCCCGGCGGGACTGAAGCTTTCTTT. The full variable domain, rest sourced from reference TRBV29-1 and TRBJ1-1, is SAVISQKPSRDICQRGTSLTIQCQVDSQVTMMFWYRQQPGQSLTLIATANQGSEATYESGFVIDKFPISRPNLTFSTLTVSNMSPEDSSIYLCSSSTGPGGTEAFFGQGTRLTVV.

The chain has TRBV7-2 and TRBJ2-5; 8 bases match TRBD2. The junction had 5 bases not matched to a gene; V was cut back by 3 bases and J by 5 bases. This CDR3 comprises 14 residues. Germline V gives CDR1 SGHTA, CDR2 FQGNSA. CDR3 in amino acids: CASSFSGTSETQYF. The CDR3 DNA reads as TGTGCCAGCAGCTTTAGCGGGACGTCGGAGACCCAGTACTTC.

This clonotype was counted only a few times. The J gene is TRBJ2-7, the V gene TRBV5-1; D remains ambiguous. The CDR3 totals 14 residues. The V and J ends lost 0 bases and 2 bases respectively, with 9 bases between them. Per germline, CDR1 SGHRS and CDR2 YFSETQ. CDR3 DNA sequence: TGCGCCAGCAGCTTGGAGGCAGGCCCCTACGAGCAGTACTTC. Protein product: CASSLEAGPYEQYF.

The J gene is TRBJ1-5, the V gene TRBV2, with 7 bases identical to TRBD1. The CDR3 extends over 18 amino acids. The J segment lost 0 bases and the V segment lost 7 bases, leaving 15 bases of the junction unmatched. Germline V gene sequence: CDR1 SNHLY, CDR2 FYNNEI. The CDR3 bases are TGTGCCAGCAAGCCTGCCCTTGGGACAGCCAATAGCAATCAGCCCCAGCATTTT. Translated, it gives CASKPALGTANSNQPQHF. Full variable domain (outside the CDR3, taken from reference TRBV2 and TRBJ1-5): EPEVTQTPSHQVTQMGQEVILRCVPISNHLYFYWYRQILGQKVEFLVSFYNNEISEKSEIFDDQFSVERPDGSNFTLKIRSTKLEDSAMYFCASKPALGTANSNQPQHFGDGTRLSIL.

The sample holds a few counts of this clonotype. This chain connects TRBV12-3 or TRBV12-4 to TRBJ1-2; 10 bases line up with TRBD1. CDR3 length equals 15 residues. Trimming took 6 bases from V and 6 from J; bases not matched to a gene: 10. In DNA, the CDR3 is TGTGCCAGCAGACCGGGAGGGACAGGGGCGCATGGCTACACCTTC. It encodes CASRPGGTGAHGYTF.

This chain links TRBV5-4 with TRBJ2-1; D is possibly TRBD2 (6 bases). Germline V gene sequence: CDR1 SGHNT, CDR2 YYREEE (reference sequence). The ends were cut back, 0 bases at V and 4 bases at J, with 11 bases in the middle. This CDR3 has 15 residues. CDR3 loop: CASSLAGTPYNEQFF. CDR3 sequence (DNA): TGTGCCAGCAGCTTGGCCGGGACTCCGTACAATGAGCAGTTCTTC.

In DNA, the CDR3 is TGTGCCAGCAGCCGAAGCGGGAGTCCCTACAATGAGCAGTTCTTC. The encoded protein is CASSRSGSPYNEQFF. V gene TRBV6-2 or TRBV6-3 combines with J gene TRBJ2-1, with 8 bases fitting TRBD2. The germline V gene encodes CDR1 MNHEY and CDR2 SVGEGT. J gave up 2 bases and V 6 bases, and 6 bases lay outside the gene matches. The CDR3 covers 15 residues.

V and J are TRBV5-1 and TRBJ2-7; 7 nucleotides match TRBD2. CDR3 size: 16 residues. J lost 2 bases, V lost 0 bases, and 8 bases had no gene match. Per germline, CDR1 SGHRS and CDR2 YFSETQ. CDR3 coding DNA: TGCGCCAGCAGCTTGGCCACTACTAGCGTACCCTACGAGCAGTACTTC. It is translated as CASSLATTSVPYEQYF.

This chain uses TRBV7-2 with TRBJ2-5; D could derive from TRBD1 or TRBD2 (6 bases each). The J call is uncertain, as TRBJ2-7 better fits the DNA end. The CDR3 is made up of 15 amino acids. Germline V lookup: CDR1 SGHTA, CDR2 FQGNSA. In DNA form, the CDR3 reads TGTGCCAGCAGCTTAGGGGGGCGGGGTGTCTACGAGCAGTACTTC. This gives the protein CASSLGGRGVYEQYF.

This clonotype was observed a few times. The chain has TRBV5-4 and TRBJ2-3, with 9 bases that match TRBD2. Germline trimming cut 4 bases from V and 0 bases from J; bases unmatched to any gene: 12. CDR1 and CDR2 (germline): SGHNT, YYREEE (reference sequence). CDR3 size: 18 residues. CDR3 residues: CASSRGTSSGTSTDTQYF. The DNA of the CDR3 is TGTGCCAGCAGCCGAGGGACTAGCTCCGGAACTAGCACAGATACGCAGTATTTT.

This clonotype occurred a few times. V gene TRBV27 combines with J gene TRBJ1-1; 7 bases agree with TRBD1. In germline, CDR1 is MNHEY, CDR2 SMNVEV (reference sequence). J lost 1 base, V lost 5 bases, and 7 bases had no gene match. There are 15 residues in the CDR3. CDR3 in amino acids: CASSRFGQANTEAFF. CDR3 bases: TGTGCCAGCAGTCGATTCGGACAGGCGAACACTGAAGCTTTCTTT.

The V call is TRBV5-1, the J call TRBJ2-3, with 7 bases fitting TRBD2. V trimming: 3 bases; J trimming: 0 bases; junction bases outside the gene matches: 7. Germline lookup yields CDR1 SGHRS and CDR2 YFSETQ. This CDR3 spans 16 amino acids. For the CDR3, the DNA is TGCGCCAGCAGCTGGGGCGGTAGCGGGAGCACAGATACGCAGTATTTT. Translating gives CASSWGGSGSTDTQYF. Drawing the rest from reference TRBV5-1 and TRBJ2-3, the complete variable domain is KAGVTQTPRYLIKTRGQQVTLSCSPISGHRSVSWYQQTPGQGLQFLFEYFSETQRNKGNFPGRFSGRQFSNSRSEMNVSTLELGDSALYLCASSWGGSGSTDTQYFGPGTRLTVL.

The gene calls are TRBV5-5 and TRBJ2-5; 8 bases agree with TRBD2. CDR1 is SGHKS and CDR2 is YYEKEE in the germline V gene (reference sequence). This CDR3 is built from 14 residues. V trimming: 6 bases; J trimming: 5 bases; junction bases outside the gene matches: 9. The CDR3 loop reads CASTTGGAGETQYF. CDR3 sequence (DNA): TGTGCCAGCACCACCGGGGGGGCAGGTGAGACCCAGTACTTC.

This chain joins TRBV6-5 and TRBJ2-2, with 11 nucleotides matching TRBD2. V lost 0 bases and J lost 6; bases outside the gene matches: 9. This CDR3 is built from 18 residues. The germline V gene encodes CDR1 MNHEY and CDR2 SVGAGI. CDR3 protein: CASSYSRTSGREAGELFF. As DNA, the CDR3 is TGTGCCAGCAGTTACTCGCGCACTAGCGGGAGAGAGGCCGGGGAGCTGTTTTTT.

Turning to this clonotype: Germline is not matched at one junction end, which may reflect a read error. The chain uses TRBV4-3 and TRBJ2-7, with 8 bases aligning to TRBD2. CDR1 and CDR2 (germline): LGHNA, YSLEER. CDR3 length: 16 residues. CDR3 nucleotide sequence: TGCGCCGGCAGCCAAGTATCCAGCGGGGGAAACTACGAGCAGTACTTC. This gives the protein CAGSQVSSGGNYEQYF.

The rearrangement links TRBV6-1 to TRBJ2-1, with D uncertain. CDR1 is MNHNS and CDR2 is SASEGT in the germline V gene. There are 12 residues in the CDR3. V lost 5 bases and J lost 8, with 10 bases in between. The CDR3 here is CASSTRLHEQFF. In DNA, the CDR3 is TGTGCCAGCAGTACCCGCCTGCATGAGCAGTTCTTC.